This TCR beta chain was observed in a study of graft-versus-host responses after intestinal transplantation. Study at large: For approximately three years after anti-thymocyte globulin induction, all recipients took tacrolimus and steroids.

Study findings and constraints: Recipient bone marrow held GvH clones, some seen earlier in ileum or blood.

Once graft tissue had been processed, intraepithelial and lamina propria lymphocytes were released. Note on this clone: Antigen unknown.

Assay: immunoSEQ multiplex PCR; the TCRdb copy retains only in-frame clones and omits some. The sample lists nearly 4,500 clones, over 60% occurring once. CDR3 size: 15 residues. CDR1 is SGDLS, CDR2 YYNGEE, per germline. V dropped 2 bases and J dropped 2 bases, with 13 bases sitting between them. The sample here was ileum tissue, taken 330 to 350 days after intestinal transplantation. The chain uses TRBV9 and TRBJ1-2, with a possible D match to TRBD1 (5 bases). This clonotype was obtained from a human patient who received an intestinal transplant, so some T cells may come from the graft donor. For the CDR3, the DNA is TGTGCCAGCAGCGTCGGAGGGGCGGGGAACTATGGCTACACCTTC. Translation gives CASSVGGAGNYGYTF.